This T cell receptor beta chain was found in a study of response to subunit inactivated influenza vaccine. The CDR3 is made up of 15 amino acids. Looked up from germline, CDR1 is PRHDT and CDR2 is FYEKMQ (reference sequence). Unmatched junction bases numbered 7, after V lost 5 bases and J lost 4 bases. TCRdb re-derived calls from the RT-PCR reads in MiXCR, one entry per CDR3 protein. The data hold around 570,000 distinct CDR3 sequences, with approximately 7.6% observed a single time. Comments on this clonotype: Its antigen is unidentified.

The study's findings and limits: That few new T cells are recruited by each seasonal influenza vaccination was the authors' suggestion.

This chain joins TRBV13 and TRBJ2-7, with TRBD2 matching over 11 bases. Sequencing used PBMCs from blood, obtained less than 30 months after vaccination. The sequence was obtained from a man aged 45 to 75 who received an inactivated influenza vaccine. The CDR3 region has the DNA TGTGCCAGCAGCCAGGGACTAGCGGCCTATTACGAGCAGTACTTC. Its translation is CASSQGLAAYYEQYF. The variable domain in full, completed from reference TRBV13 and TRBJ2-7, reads AAGVIQSPRHLIKEKRETATLKCYPIPRHDTVYWYQQGPGQDPQFLISFYEKMQSDKGSIPDRFSAQQFSDYHSELNMSSLELGDSALYFCASSQGLAAYYEQYFGPGTRLTVT.